The clone carrying this T cell receptor (beta chain) was found many times. Its antigen is unidentified. The data derive from a study of regulatory T cells in long-lasting Graves disease. Findings of the study overall: TCR diversity was lower in persistent than newly diagnosed Graves' disease.

As for time point: newly diagnosed GD, antithyroid drugs for less than 3 months. From PBMCs, RNA was extracted and then used to make the TCR library. V gave up 4 bases and J gave up 5 bases; unmatched junction bases: 8. The CDR3 spans 15 residues. CDR1 and CDR2 from the germline V gene are MNHEY and SVGAGI. TCR beta libraries were built with iRepertoire HTBI primers and Arm-PCR of CDR3 regions. Each CDR3 protein is one row after TCRdb ran MiXCR on the multiplex PCR reads. The sample comprises over 200,000 distinct CDR3 sequences, roughly 18% of which are singletons, and 11% to 15% rests with the top ten. These sequences were also reported in another study, on T cells in Graves' hyperthyroidism and ophthalmopathy.

The starting material was peripheral blood mononuclear cells (PBMCs), obtained at new diagnosis, from a patient treated with antithyroid drugs. The genes are TRBV6-5 and TRBJ1-1, with TRBD1 identical over 9 bases. This clonotype originated in a woman younger than 45 with Graves disease. CDR3 DNA: TGTGCCAGCAGTTCGACAGGGGGGATGTTGACTGAAGCTTTCTTT. Translation gives CASSSTGGMLTEAFF.